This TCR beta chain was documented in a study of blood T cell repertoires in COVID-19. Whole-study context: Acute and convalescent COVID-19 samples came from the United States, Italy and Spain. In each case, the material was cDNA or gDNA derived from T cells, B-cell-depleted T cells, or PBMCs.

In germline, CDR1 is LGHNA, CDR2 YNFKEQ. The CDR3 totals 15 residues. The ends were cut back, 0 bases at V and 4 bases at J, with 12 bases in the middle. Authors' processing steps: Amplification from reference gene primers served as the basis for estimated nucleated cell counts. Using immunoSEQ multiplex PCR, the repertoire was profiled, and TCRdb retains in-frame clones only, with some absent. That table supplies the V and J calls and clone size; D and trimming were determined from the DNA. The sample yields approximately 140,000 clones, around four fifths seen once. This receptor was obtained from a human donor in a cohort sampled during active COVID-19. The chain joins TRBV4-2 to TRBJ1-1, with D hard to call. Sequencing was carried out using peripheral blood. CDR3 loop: CASSQELRGSTEAFF. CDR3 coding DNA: TGTGCCAGCAGCCAAGAACTCAGAGGGAGCACTGAAGCTTTCTTT.